The clone carrying this TCR beta chain was found a few times. Its antigen is not identified. TCRdb ran MiXCR on the reads and lists one entry per CDR3 protein. This table holds approximately 110,000 distinct CDR3 sequences, 32% found once. The CDR3 has 15 residues. Trimming pared 5 bases from V and 4 bases from J, leaving 17 bases between. CDR1 is SEHNR and CDR2 is FQNEAQ in the germline V gene (reference sequence). The source of the sample is a study of T cell repertoires in cytomegalovirus infection. The J gene is TRBJ1-2, the V gene TRBV7-9; D is ambiguous. Material: CD8+ T cells from cultured PBMCs, obtained from culture after CMV antigen stimulation. The TCR sequence derives from a human donor in good health (CMV status not recorded). Some clones in this sample may be carry-over from other donors' samples. CDR3: CASSGGRVGIYGYTF. The CDR3 nucleotides read TGTGCCAGCAGCGGTGGGAGGGTCGGAATCTATGGCTACACCTTC.